One and the same sample provided the 10 T cell receptor beta chains below, sequenced in a study of cytomegalovirus exposure and HLA in healthy donors. Use of 60 Vbeta and 13 Jbeta primers characterized the PCR. TCRdb's copy holds only in-frame clones and misses some; the assay was immunoSEQ multiplex PCR. Among 150,000 or so clones, more than 60% were seen once, and the ten largest hold roughly 10%. Sequenced input: PBMCs. The receptors were sampled from a man aged 18 to 29 in good health and CMV-seropositive.

The J gene is TRBJ2-2, the V gene TRBV2; a weak D match, TRBD1 (5 bases). V gave up 8 bases and J gave up 2 bases, with 18 bases separating them. This CDR3 is 16 amino acids long. Germline values: CDR1 SNHLY, CDR2 FYNNEI. DNA for the CDR3: TGTGCCAGCGCGCCGCATGGGGCAGGCAACACCGGGGAGCTGTTTTTT. It encodes CASAPHGAGNTGELFF. The variable domain in full, with the rest retrieved from reference TRBV2 and TRBJ2-2, is EPEVTQTPSHQVTQMGQEVILRCVPISNHLYFYWYRQILGQKVEFLVSFYNNEISEKSEIFDDQFSVERPDGSNFTLKIRSTKLEDSAMYFCASAPHGAGNTGELFFGEGSRLTVL.

The chain uses TRBV29-1 and TRBJ1-1; maybe TRBD1 (5 bases). The CDR3 totals 13 residues. Germline lookup yields CDR1 SQVTM and CDR2 ANQGSEA. V was trimmed by 7 bases and J by 6 bases, leaving 18 bases between them. The CDR3 is CSAYTQGHPEAFF. For the CDR3, the DNA is TGCAGCGCCTACACCCAGGGTCATCCTGAAGCTTTCTTT.

The V gene is TRBV20-1, the J gene TRBJ2-3; D is possibly TRBD1 (5 bases). The CDR3 extends over 11 amino acids. Germline CDR1 and CDR2: DFQATT and SNEGSKA (reference sequence). V was trimmed by 6 bases and J by 6 bases, leaving 10 bases between them. The CDR3 nucleotides are TGCAGTGCACAGGCCTCTGATACGCAGTATTTT. This gives the protein CSAQASDTQYF.

The rearrangement uses TRBV6-6 and TRBJ2-1; 8 nucleotides agree with TRBD1. Germline CDR1 is MNHNY and CDR2 is SVGAGI (reference sequence). The V segment lost 6 bases and the J segment 8 bases; nucleotides outside the gene matches: 9. The CDR3 totals 14 residues. The CDR3 region has the DNA TGTGCCAGCAGGGGAAACCAGGGGGCTGATGAGCAGTTCTTC. Translated: CASRGNQGADEQFF.

The chain recombines TRBV29-1 with TRBJ2-7; D ambiguous. Per germline, CDR1 SQVTM and CDR2 ANQGSEA. The germline V and J ends were trimmed by 6 bases and 4 bases, with 19 bases remaining between them. The CDR3 spans 14 residues. The CDR3 reads CSVGEIGAEYEQYF. In DNA, the CDR3 is TGCAGCGTAGGAGAAATCGGTGCCGAATACGAGCAGTACTTC.

J is TRBJ2-7 and V is TRBV5-1, with 9 bases aligning to TRBD2. The germline gives CDR1 SGHRS, CDR2 YFSETQ. The CDR3 has 15 residues. V lost 4 bases and J lost 2; bases outside the gene matches: 7. CDR3 region: CASSVASGTTYEQYF. DNA for the CDR3: TGCGCCAGCAGCGTCGCTAGCGGGACCACCTACGAGCAGTACTTC.

This clone was seen more than once but under ten times. This chain connects TRBV6-5 to TRBJ1-5; 7 bases align to TRBD1. CDR1 and CDR2 (germline): MNHEY, SVGAGI. The CDR3 spans 14 residues. V lost 6 bases and J lost 7; bases outside the gene matches: 9. The CDR3 DNA is TGTGCCAGCAGGAATCGACAGGGTGAACAGCCCCAGCATTTT. It encodes CASRNRQGEQPQHF.

The V gene is TRBV5-1, the J gene TRBJ1-5; weak D call: TRBD1 (5 bases). The CDR3 loop spans 14 amino acids. The germline V gene encodes CDR1 SGHRS and CDR2 YFSETQ. Trimming cost V 4 bases and J 7 bases, with 15 bases left between them. The CDR3 nucleotides are TGCGCCAGCAGCGGGGGGGAAGCTGGACAGCCCCAGCATTTT. Encoded protein: CASSGGEAGQPQHF.

The chain employs TRBV10-2 and TRBJ2-1; 13 bases are a match to TRBD2. The CDR3 length is 14 residues. Germline V gives CDR1 WSHSY, CDR2 SAAADI. J was trimmed by 5 bases and V by 7 bases; bases with no gene match: 2. CDR3 in amino acids: CASIGLAGDNEQFF. CDR3 coding DNA: TGCGCCAGCATTGGACTAGCGGGGGACAATGAGCAGTTCTTC.

This sequence joins TRBV27 and TRBJ2-2; 10 bases align to TRBD1. CDR1 is MNHEY and CDR2 is SMNVEV in the germline V gene (reference sequence). This CDR3 spans 14 amino acids. V trimming: 6 bases; J trimming: 3 bases; junction bases outside the gene matches: 1. CDR3 residues: CASRGTGDTGELFF. The CDR3 DNA reads TGTGCCAGCAGGGGGACAGGGGACACCGGGGAGCTGTTTTTT.